This T cell receptor (beta chain) comes out of a study of type 1 regulatory T cells. Study-level information: T-allo10 is an in vitro-generated, Tr1-enriched CD4 T cell product specific for alloantigen.

TCRdb re-derived calls from the reads in MiXCR, one entry per CDR3 protein. The table has under 75,000 distinct CDR3 sequences, roughly 20% seen once. General study points: Tr1 cells had a more restricted TCR repertoire than non-Tr1 cells.

CDR3 length: 13 residues. The ends were cut back, 5 bases at V and 7 bases at J, with 16 bases in the middle. The germline gives CDR1 SGHRS, CDR2 YFSETQ. This clonotype was found many times. Its antigen is still unknown. The chain joins TRBV5-1 to TRBJ2-7; D is uncertain. Specimen: cultured type 1 regulatory T (Tr1) cells, either the whole culture or a sorted fraction (not recorded which). This clonotype was obtained from a human donor in good health. This chain's CDR3 is CASRNQPDFEQYF. The CDR3 coding sequence is TGCGCCAGCAGAAATCAGCCGGATTTTGAGCAGTACTTC.